A selection of T cell receptor beta chains follows, all from one sample in a study of blood T cell repertoires in COVID-19. Sequencing was performed with immunoSEQ multiplex PCR; in TCRdb, only in-frame clones are kept and a portion is missing. The table shows fewer than 250,000 clones, with approximately 82% occurring only once. The sequenced material came from peripheral blood. These receptors were obtained from a woman between 45 and 60 years old with acute or convalescent COVID-19. CDR3s include the opening cysteine and the closing phenylalanine or tryptophan. D genes are given only for firm matches. Only part of the rows carry a size: once, few, many, or a class if the clone is expanded.

cdr3_aa d_call clone_size v_call
CASSFPLAGVYEQYF TRBD2 once TRBV11-2
CASSEALRGSFKNTDTQYF NA NA TRBV2
CASSGEFRLGVTDTQYF NA NA TRBV6-1
CASSLPSPYEQYF NA NA TRBV4-1
CASRGAGAANYGYTF NA NA TRBV2
CASSFESSTDTQYF NA NA TRBV5-1
CASSEIQVDLRSGNQPQHF NA NA TRBV2
CASSTGTAREEQYF TRBD1 NA TRBV28
CASSSQVAGNYEQYF TRBD2 many TRBV5-4
CASRPPDPGHTNTGELFF NA NA TRBV27
CASSSSAAGELFF NA few TRBV5-4
CASSPPGETQYF NA NA TRBV9
CASSLTSETGELFF TRBD2 NA TRBV7-3
CASSFRGNYGYTF NA NA TRBV28
CASSDRNTEAFF NA NA TRBV10-1
CASSPRVSETQYF NA NA TRBV2
CASSRLAGGPEETQYF TRBD2 once TRBV28
CAISESPEPEQFF NA NA TRBV10-3
CASRFGTGGSVETQYF TRBD2 NA TRBV5-6